What follows are 31 T cell receptor beta chains derived from one specimen sequenced in a study of T cell changes during pregnancy in multiple sclerosis. Generated by immunoSEQ multiplex PCR, the TCRdb table keeps only in-frame clones and is missing some. The data hold under 50,000 clones, with approximately 93% observed a single time. Sequenced here: CD8+ T cells from peripheral blood mononuclear cells, sampled in the third trimester of pregnancy. The receptor set was obtained from a female donor with multiple sclerosis, enrolled in a pregnancy study.

CDR3 protein: CASSPGQGWETQYF. The CDR3 nucleotides read TGTGCCAGCAGCCCGGGACAGGGGTGGGAGACCCAGTACTTC. The gene calls are TRBV11-2 and TRBJ2-5, with 10 bases identical to TRBD1. V trimming: 5 bases; J trimming: 5 bases; junction bases outside the gene matches: 5. Germline CDR1 reads SGHAT; CDR2 reads FQNNGV. The CDR3 runs to 14 residues.

V and J are TRBV7-8 and TRBJ2-5; D may be TRBD2 (6 bases). V shed 1 base and J shed 5 bases, with 17 bases lying between them. Germline V gives CDR1 SGHVS, CDR2 FQNEAQ. The CDR3 runs 16 residues. CDR3 region: CASSLDLTPGGETQYF. The CDR3 bases are TGTGCCAGCAGCTTAGACCTGACTCCTGGGGGGGAGACCCAGTACTTC. Combining the CDR3 with reference TRBV7-8 and TRBJ2-5 gives the whole variable domain GAGVSQSPRYKVAKRGQDVALRCDPISGHVSLFWYQQALGQGPEFLTYFQNEAQLDKSGLPSDRFFAERPEGSVSTLKIQRTQQEDSAVYLCASSLDLTPGGETQYFGPGTRLLVL.

V gene TRBV7-9 combines with J gene TRBJ2-1; 8 nucleotides line up with TRBD2. CDR3 size: 14 residues. V lost 5 bases and J lost 8; bases outside the gene matches: 8. Germline V gene lookup returns CDR1 SEHNR and CDR2 FQNEAQ (reference sequence). The CDR3 DNA is TGTGCCAGCAGCCCTGGGACTAGTGGTCATGAGCAGTTCTTC. This codes for CASSPGTSGHEQFF. Supplemented by reference TRBV7-9 and TRBJ2-1, the full variable domain reads DTGVSQNPRHKITKRGQNVTFRCDPISEHNRLYWYRQTLGQGPEFLTYFQNEAQLEKSRLLSDRFSAERPKGSFSTLEIQRTEQGDSAMYLCASSPGTSGHEQFFGPGTRLTVL.

The chain couples TRBV5-8 to TRBJ2-7; D remains ambiguous. The CDR3 runs to 11 residues. Trimming took off 2 bases at V and 6 bases at J, with 6 bases between the two ends. CDR1 and CDR2 from the germline V gene are SGHTS and YDEGEE. CDR3 bases: TGTGCCAGCAGCTTAAATCTCGAGCAGTACTTC. Amino acid sequence: CASSLNLEQYF.

The V call is TRBV7-3, the J call TRBJ1-1, with D perhaps TRBD1 (6 bases). Looked up from germline, CDR1 is SGHTA and CDR2 is FQGTGA. CDR3 length equals 13 residues. Trimming left V 5 bases short and J 6 bases short, with 13 bases between. The CDR3 bases are TGTGCCAGCAGCCCCCAGGGGATCCCTGAAGCTTTCTTT. This encodes CASSPQGIPEAFF.

The rearrangement joins TRBV7-9 to TRBJ1-2; the match to TRBD1 covers 9 bases. Germline V gene lookup returns CDR1 SEHNR and CDR2 FQNEAQ (reference sequence). The CDR3 is 13 residues long. V lost 5 bases and J lost 8; bases outside the gene matches: 6. CDR3 residues: CASSLGQGHGYTF. The CDR3, as DNA: TGTGCCAGCAGCCTAGGACAGGGGCACGGCTACACCTTC.

The gene calls are TRBV14 and TRBJ1-1; the D gene is possibly TRBD1 (6 bases). Germline V CDR1 and CDR2: SGHDN, FVKESK. The V and J ends lost 4 bases and 5 bases respectively, with 14 bases between them. The length of the CDR3 is 14 residues. The chain's CDR3 is CASSPRQELTEAFF. Written as DNA, the CDR3 is TGTGCCAGCAGCCCCCGACAGGAGCTGACTGAAGCTTTCTTT.

The chain has TRBV25-1 and TRBJ1-1; a weak D match, TRBD1 (5 bases). V was cut by 7 bases and J by 7 bases, with 13 bases left in between. There are 12 residues in the CDR3. The V gene's germline CDR1 is MGHDK and CDR2 SYGVNS. In DNA form, the CDR3 reads TGTGCCAGCACCGGACACGAACTTGAAGCTTTCTTT. Translated: CASTGHELEAFF. Full variable domain (outside the CDR3, taken from reference TRBV25-1 and TRBJ1-1): EADIYQTPRYLVIGTGKKITLECSQTMGHDKMYWYQQDPGMELHLIHYSYGVNSTEKGDLSSESTVSRIRTEHFPLTLESARPSHTSQYLCASTGHELEAFFGQGTRLTVV.

The chain carries TRBV6-5 and TRBJ2-7; D not resolved. Germline V gene sequence: CDR1 MNHEY, CDR2 SVGAGI. The V gene lost 0 bases and the J gene lost 0 bases, with 12 bases spanning the gap. This CDR3 comprises 16 residues. The CDR3: CASSYSLGPSSYEQYF. In DNA form, the CDR3 reads TGTGCCAGCAGTTACTCGTTAGGCCCTAGCTCCTACGAGCAGTACTTC.

V is TRBV16 and J is TRBJ2-3; 10 nucleotides match TRBD2. This CDR3 is 15 amino acids long. The germline V gene has CDR1 KGHSY and CDR2 FQNENV. Trimming removed 4 bases from V and 1 base from J; junction bases left unmatched: 2. The CDR3 loop is CASSRTSGGTDTQYF. The CDR3, as DNA: TGTGCCAGCAGCCGCACTAGCGGGGGCACAGATACGCAGTATTTT. Full variable domain (missing parts from reference TRBV16 and TRBJ2-3): GEEVAQTPKHLVRGEGQKAKLYCAPIKGHSYVFWYQQVLKNEFKFLISFQNENVFDETGMPKERFSAKCLPNSPCSLEIQATKLEDSAVYFCASSRTSGGTDTQYFGPGTRLTVL.

This chain joins TRBV14 and TRBJ2-7; TRBD1 agrees at 9 bases. The CDR3 totals 16 residues. Germline CDR1 is SGHDN and CDR2 is FVKESK. The trim removed 5 bases at V and 5 bases at J, leaving 13 bases unmatched. The CDR3 reads CASSGGQGNLWDEQYF. DNA for the CDR3: TGTGCCAGCAGCGGGGGACAGGGTAATTTGTGGGACGAGCAGTACTTC.

The chain joins TRBV7-9 to TRBJ1-5; D is unresolved. V was trimmed by 1 base and J by 2 bases, leaving 6 bases between them. Per the germline V gene, CDR1 is SEHNR and CDR2 is FQNEAQ (reference sequence). This CDR3 has 14 amino acids. For the CDR3, the DNA is TGTGCCAGCAGCTTAGGCCAGGGCAATCAGCCCCAGCATTTT. It translates to CASSLGQGNQPQHF.

This chain joins TRBV7-2 and TRBJ2-6, with no clear D. This CDR3 has 12 amino acids. V was shortened by 5 bases and J by 4 bases, with 3 bases between the two germline ends. Germline V CDR1 and CDR2: SGHTA, FQGNSA. The CDR3 DNA sequence: TGTGCCAGCAGCCTCGGGGCCAACGTCCTGACTTTC. Its protein is CASSLGANVLTF.

The V call is TRBV2, the J call TRBJ2-6, with 8 bases that match TRBD1. This CDR3 is 16 amino acids long. The germline V gene has CDR1 SNHLY and CDR2 FYNNEI. V trimming: 2 bases; J trimming: 2 bases; junction bases outside the gene matches: 2. CDR3 residues: CASSETGGTGANVLTF. For the CDR3, the DNA is TGTGCCAGCAGTGAAACAGGGGGTACTGGGGCCAACGTCCTGACTTTC. The complete variable domain, with remaining parts taken from reference TRBV2 and TRBJ2-6, reads EPEVTQTPSHQVTQMGQEVILRCVPISNHLYFYWYRQILGQKVEFLVSFYNNEISEKSEIFDDQFSVERPDGSNFTLKIRSTKLEDSAMYFCASSETGGTGANVLTFGAGSRLTVL.

The V gene is TRBV2, the J gene TRBJ2-7; tentative D call: TRBD1 (5 bases). The CDR3 contains 13 residues. Germline lookup yields CDR1 SNHLY and CDR2 FYNNEI. The V and J ends lost 4 bases and 6 bases respectively, with 13 bases between them. The CDR3 spells CASSGGPSLEQYF. The DNA for the CDR3 is TGTGCCAGCAGTGGGGGCCCTTCCCTCGAGCAGTACTTC.

This chain joins TRBV6-4 and TRBJ1-1; D is perhaps TRBD1 (5 bases). V was pared by 6 bases and J by 3 bases, with 11 bases between. The CDR3 consists of 13 residues. The germline V gene encodes CDR1 MRHNA and CDR2 SNTAGT. CDR3 sequence (DNA): TGTGCCAGCAGAGCCAAGGGGTACACTGAAGCTTTCTTT. Translated, it gives CASRAKGYTEAFF.

The chain recombines TRBV6-5 with TRBJ1-2; 8 nucleotides align to TRBD1. The junction had 8 bases not matched to a gene; V was cut back by 5 bases and J by 6 bases. Germline CDR1 MNHEY, CDR2 SVGAGI. The CDR3 consists of 14 residues. CDR3 DNA sequence: TGTGCCAGCAGTACCCTACAGGGGGGCAATGGCTACACCTTC. Translating it yields CASSTLQGGNGYTF.

The chain employs TRBV19 and TRBJ2-7; 8 bases map to TRBD1. V was pared by 4 bases and J by 3 bases, with 5 bases of the junction left unmatched. This CDR3 region has 14 residues. The germline gives CDR1 LNHDA, CDR2 SQIVND (reference sequence). CDR3 nucleotide sequence: TGTGCCAGTAGTACGGACAGGGAAGTCTACGAGCAGTACTTC. Translated: CASSTDREVYEQYF.

The V and J genes are TRBV2 and TRBJ1-1, with 7 bases aligning to TRBD1. V lost 6 bases to trimming and J lost 11 bases; unmatched junction nucleotides: 18. In germline, CDR1 is SNHLY, CDR2 FYNNEI. The CDR3 sequence is 15 residues long. CDR3 in DNA: TGTGCCAGCAGGAGAGGCGGGACAGAAACACTGGGGGCTTTCTTT. Translated, it gives CASRRGGTETLGAFF.

This clone was seen only once. The junction differs from germline at one of its ends, possibly a read error. The chain employs TRBV5-1 and TRBJ2-1; tentatively, D is TRBD2 (6 bases). This CDR3 contains 14 residues. Looked up from germline, CDR1 is SGHRS and CDR2 is YFSETQ. CDR3 sequence (DNA): TGCGCCAGCAGCCCGGGGGACTCCGACAATGAGCAGTTCTTC. Its protein product is CASSPGDSDNEQFF. The whole variable domain, remainder taken from reference TRBV5-1 and TRBJ2-1, is KAGVTQTPRYLIKTRGQQVTLSCSPISGHRSVSWYQQTPGQGLQFLFEYFSETQRNKGNFPGRFSGRQFSNSRSEMNVSTLELGDSALYLCASSPGDSDNEQFFGPGTRLTVL.

V and J are TRBV6-6 and TRBJ1-1, with a possible D match to TRBD1 (6 bases). Germline-derived CDR1 and CDR2 are MNHNY and SVGAGI (reference sequence). The CDR3 consists of 13 residues. Trimming stripped 5 bases from V and 6 bases from J, with 13 bases between. The CDR3 spells CASSQQGAAEAFF. The CDR3, as DNA: TGTGCCAGCAGTCAACAGGGAGCGGCTGAAGCTTTCTTT.

V gene TRBV7-3 combines with J gene TRBJ2-1; D not resolved. CDR1 SGHTA and CDR2 FQGTGA come from the germline V gene. V was trimmed by 2 bases and J by 0 bases, leaving 8 bases between them. The CDR3 totals 15 residues. CDR3 coding DNA: TGTGCCAGCAGCTTACAACTGAGCTCCTACAATGAGCAGTTCTTC. Its translation: CASSLQLSSYNEQFF.

This clone is a singleton in its sample. The gene calls are TRBV5-8 and TRBJ2-1, with D perhaps TRBD2 (5 bases). Trimming stripped 4 bases from V and 4 bases from J, with 12 bases between. This CDR3 spans 14 amino acids. The V gene's germline CDR1 is SGHTS and CDR2 YDEGEE. CDR3 nucleotide sequence: TGTGCCAGCAGCGCACCCGGGATATACAATGAGCAGTTCTTC. This gives the protein CASSAPGIYNEQFF.

As DNA, the CDR3 is TGTGCCAGCCTCCTTGGACAGGGGTGGTATGGCTACACCTTC. This gives the protein CASLLGQGWYGYTF. The chain is built from TRBV6-6 and TRBJ1-2; 9 positions agree with TRBD1. The CDR3 length is 14 residues. V shed 8 bases, J shed 5 bases, and the junction held 9 bases outside the gene matches. Germline V lookup: CDR1 MNHNY, CDR2 SVGAGI (reference sequence).

The chain recombines TRBV4-2 with TRBJ1-4, with a tentative D call TRBD1 (6 bases). Per germline, CDR1 LGHNA and CDR2 YNFKEQ. This CDR3 has 13 residues. V was pared by 11 bases and J by 5 bases, with 15 bases between. CDR3 sequence reads: CASEDRHNEKLFF. CDR3 bases: TGTGCCTCGGAGGACAGACACAATGAAAAACTGTTTTTT.

The J gene is TRBJ2-5, the V gene TRBV25-1; 10 nucleotides match TRBD2. Germline V lookup: CDR1 MGHDK, CDR2 SYGVNS. This CDR3 has 14 residues. The junction had 6 bases not matched to a gene; V was cut back by 2 bases and J by 9 bases. The CDR3 loop is CASSEERGGRAQYF. The CDR3 nucleotides read TGTGCCAGCAGTGAAGAGCGGGGGGGGAGGGCCCAGTACTTC.

The rearrangement links TRBV2 to TRBJ1-6, with a weak D call TRBD1 (5 bases). The CDR3 spans 14 residues. V dropped 2 bases and J dropped 7 bases, with 9 bases sitting between them. Germline values: CDR1 SNHLY, CDR2 FYNNEI. The CDR3 reads CASSERGGNSPLHF. CDR3 nucleotide sequence: TGTGCCAGCAGTGAACGGGGGGGGAATTCACCCCTCCACTTT.

This chain uses TRBV6-1 with TRBJ1-4; 7 nucleotides align to TRBD1. This CDR3 spans 16 amino acids. Germline-derived CDR1 and CDR2 are MNHNS and SASEGT. V lost 3 bases and J lost 0; bases outside the gene matches: 4. CDR3 amino acids: CASSERTGPTNEKLFF. DNA for the CDR3: TGTGCCAGCAGTGAGAGGACAGGCCCAACTAATGAAAAACTGTTTTTT.

V is TRBV19 and J is TRBJ1-5; D remains ambiguous. V lost 7 bases to trimming and J lost 0 bases, with 13 bases between them. CDR3 length: 15 residues. Germline loops: CDR1 LNHDA, CDR2 SQIVND (reference sequence). DNA for the CDR3: TGTGCCAGTAAATTAGAGAACTTTAGCAATCAGCCCCAGCATTTT. It translates to CASKLENFSNQPQHF.

The rearrangement uses TRBV7-6 and TRBJ2-3, with 10 bases identical to TRBD1. This CDR3 spans 14 amino acids. Unmatched junction bases numbered 4, after V lost 5 bases and J lost 5 bases. Germline loops: CDR1 SGHVS, CDR2 FNYEAQ. The CDR3 DNA follows: TGTGCCAGCAGCCGACAGGGGGCTCGAGATACGCAGTATTTT. This gives the protein CASSRQGARDTQYF.

This chain uses TRBV9 with TRBJ1-1, with 10 bases identical to TRBD1. Germline loops: CDR1 SGDLS, CDR2 YYNGEE. The junction had 4 bases not matched to a gene; V was cut back by 3 bases and J by 5 bases. The CDR3 length is 14 residues. The CDR3 region is CASSAGTGETEAFF. The CDR3 DNA reads TGTGCCAGCAGCGCCGGGACAGGGGAAACTGAAGCTTTCTTT.